These T cell receptor beta chains were read from a single sample in a study of CD8 T cells in ankylosing spondylitis. TCRdb re-analysed the 5' RACE reads in MiXCR, keeping a single row per CDR3 protein. This sample carries some 30,000 distinct CDR3 sequences, approximately 15% of them seen once, and the ten largest clones take less than 40%. Sequenced input: blood. The receptor source for this set is a male donor with ankylosing spondylitis or in good health (not recorded which). Both conserved end residues are part of each CDR3. A D gene is named only where the DNA matches it firmly. Clone sizes are given selectively: once, few, many, or a class where the clone is expanded.

>TRBV7-6|TRBD1|TRBJ1-1|few
TGTGCCAGCAGCTTAGTCTCCCAGGGGGAGATGAACACTGAAGCTTTCTTT
CASSLVSQGEMNTEAFF
>TRBV7-2|NA|TRBJ2-3|few
TGTGCCAGCAGCCCCCTCGTAGTGGGCACAGATACGCAGTATTTT
CASSPLVVGTDTQYF
>TRBV30|NA|TRBJ1-4|few
TGTGCCTGGAGTTTCAGGGGAGATGAAAAACTGTTTTTT
CAWSFRGDEKLFF
>TRBV6-2/TRBV6-3|NA|TRBJ2-1|NA
TGTGCCAGCAGTTACGAGGCGTACAATGAGCAGTTCTTC
CASSYEAYNEQFF
>TRBV20-1|NA|TRBJ1-1|few
TGCAGTGCTAGACGTCCATCCTCCTCCGGCACTGAAGCTTTCTTT
CSARRPSSSGTEAFF
>TRBV11-2|NA|TRBJ2-3|NA
TGTGCCAGCAGCTTAGTCAGAGGTTCTGATACGCAGTATTTT
CASSLVRGSDTQYF
>TRBV12-3/TRBV12-4|NA|TRBJ2-2|NA
TGTGCCAGCAAGTTGGGGGGCAACACCGGGGAGCTGTTTTTT
CASKLGGNTGELFF
>TRBV6-2/TRBV6-3|TRBD1|TRBJ1-6|few
TGTGCCAGCAGTTCCCTCGGACAGGTTAATTCACCCCTCCACTTT
CASSSLGQVNSPLHF
>TRBV5-1|TRBD1|TRBJ2-1|NA
TGCGCCAGCAGCGCTCGGGACAGGACCTACAATGAGCAGTTCTTC
CASSARDRTYNEQFF
>TRBV6-5|NA|TRBJ2-2|NA
TGTGCCAGCAGTTACGGGCCCGAGGGAACCGGGGAGCTGTTTTTT
CASSYGPEGTGELFF
>TRBV29-1|TRBD1|TRBJ2-2|NA
TGCAGCGTTGAAGGCCCCCGGGACAGGGACGGCACCGGGGAGCTGTTTTTT
CSVEGPRDRDGTGELFF
>TRBV5-1|NA|TRBJ2-2|few
TGCGCCAGCAGCTTGGCAGGGCGCACCGGGGAGCTGTTTTTT
CASSLAGRTGELFF
>TRBV5-1|TRBD1|TRBJ2-2|NA
TGCGCCAGCAGCTCAAGCGCCGGGACAGGGGGCCGCACCGGGGAGCTGTTTTTT
CASSSSAGTGGRTGELFF
>TRBV23-1|NA|TRBJ1-3|few
TGCGCCAGCAGTCAATCGTCTTGTGCAGGGGACGAGGGAAACACCATATATTTT
CASSQSSCAGDEGNTIYF
>TRBV27|NA|TRBJ2-3|NA
TGTGCCAGCAGTTCCCCCGCTCTGGGCACAGATACGCAGTATTTT
CASSSPALGTDTQYF
>TRBV12-3/TRBV12-4|NA|TRBJ1-4|NA
TGTGCCAGCAGTCCATTCCAAGGGGCTGAAAAACTGTTTTTT
CASSPFQGAEKLFF
>TRBV7-2|TRBD1|TRBJ2-4|NA
TGTGCCAGCAGCCCCTGGGACAGGTCGAACATTCAGTACTTC
CASSPWDRSNIQYF
>TRBV19|NA|TRBJ1-5|few
TGTGCCAGTAGTATGGGGCAGGTCTCCAATCAGCCCCAGCATTTT
CASSMGQVSNQPQHF
>TRBV7-2|NA|TRBJ2-7|few
TGTGCCAGCAGCACCGGGACGGAGGGAGGCGAGCAGTACTTC
CASSTGTEGGEQYF
>TRBV20-1|TRBD2|TRBJ2-1|NA
TGCAGTGCTAAGCGGGGGGATTTTCCCCCCCAGTTCTTC
CSAKRGDFPPQFF
>TRBV5-1|TRBD1|TRBJ2-3|few
TGCGCCAGCAGCACAGACAGGGGCACAGATACGCAGTATTTT
CASSTDRGTDTQYF
>TRBV6-5|NA|TRBJ2-7|NA
TGTGCCAGCAGTTACGCAGGGGAGGGCTCCTACGAGCAGTACTTC
CASSYAGEGSYEQYF
>TRBV7-6|NA|TRBJ2-2|few
TGTGCCAGCAGCTCCAGGGAAGCCACCGGGGAGCTGTTTTTT
CASSSREATGELFF
>TRBV7-2|TRBD2|TRBJ2-3|few
TGTGCCAGCAGCCCGCAGCGGGGTAGCACAGATACGCAGTATTTT
CASSPQRGSTDTQYF
>TRBV4-3|TRBD1|TRBJ1-2|NA
TGCGCCAGCAGCCCGACAGGGGGCTTTGGCTACACCTTC
CASSPTGGFGYTF
>TRBV5-4|TRBD1|TRBJ2-1|once
TGTGCCAGCAGCTTGGTAGGGACAGGAGGTTATGAGCAGTTCTTC
CASSLVGTGGYEQFF
>TRBV20-1|NA|TRBJ2-1|NA
TGCAGTGCTAGAGATGCCAGGAGTGCTTCAAAAGAGCAGTTCTTC
CSARDARSASKEQFF
>TRBV5-1|TRBD1|TRBJ1-4|few
TGCGCCAGCAGCAACGGACAGGGGAATGAAAAACTGTTTTTT
CASSNGQGNEKLFF
>TRBV29-1|NA|TRBJ2-5|NA
TGCAGCGTTCGGGACGCGAGAAAAGGAGAGACCCAGTACTTC
CSVRDARKGETQYF
>TRBV20-1|NA|TRBJ2-4|few
TGCAGTGCTAGGGGGCAGGGCGGCATTCAGTACTTC
CSARGQGGIQYF
>TRBV12-3/TRBV12-4|TRBD1|TRBJ2-2|NA
TGTGCCAGCAGGCCCGGACAGGGGACGGCCGGGGAGCTGTTTTTT
CASRPGQGTAGELFF
>TRBV28|NA|TRBJ1-1|few
TGTGCCAGCATAGGGGACACTGAAGCTTTCTTT
CASIGDTEAFF
>TRBV20-1|NA|TRBJ1-1|NA
TGCAGTGCTAGAGCTGGGATGGGGGGGAACACTGAAGCTTTCTTT
CSARAGMGGNTEAFF
>TRBV4-1|NA|TRBJ2-2|NA
TGCGCCAGCAGCCAAGAATCCCGGGGACGGAACACCGGGGAGCTGTTTTTT
CASSQESRGRNTGELFF
>TRBV27|NA|TRBJ1-1|NA
TGTGCCAGCAGTTTCCAACAGCCGAACACTGAAGCTTTCTTT
CASSFQQPNTEAFF
>TRBV5-1|NA|TRBJ2-7|few
TGCGCCAGCAGCTTGGGAGTCCTCTCCTACGAGCAGTACTTC
CASSLGVLSYEQYF
>TRBV7-2|NA|TRBJ2-3|few
TGTGCCAGCAGCTCCCTGACGGAGACGCAGTATTTT
CASSSLTETQYF
>TRBV7-2|TRBD2|TRBJ2-7|NA
TGTGCCAGCAGCTTTCAAAGCGGGAGGTACGAGCAGTACTTC
CASSFQSGRYEQYF
>TRBV7-8|NA|TRBJ2-3|NA
TGTGCCAGCAGCTCCCTACAGGGTTCGTCAGATACGCAGTATTTT
CASSSLQGSSDTQYF